This T cell receptor beta chain was captured by sequencing in a study of monozygotic twins with cystic fibrosis. Whole-study results and caveats: Low clonality (median around 0.0095) suggested a mostly naive repertoire. Co-twins had the most similar V usage for 13 of 16 pairs, J for 8.

As to this clone: The antigen is undetermined.

The CDR3 is made up of 18 amino acids. J gave up 0 bases and V 2 bases, and 12 bases lay outside the gene matches. The germline V gene has CDR1 SGHNT and CDR2 YYREEE (reference sequence). Profiled with immunoSEQ multiplex PCR; TCRdb holds only in-frame clones, not every one. This sample yields about 20,000 clones, of which roughly 96% are seen a single time; about 0.68% belongs to the top ten. Sample: blood. The rearrangement links TRBV5-4 to TRBJ2-3; TRBD1 agrees at 7 bases. This TCR derives from a girl aged 2 to 9 with cystic fibrosis. The CDR3: CASSFEGADLTSTDTQYF. In DNA form, the CDR3 reads TGTGCCAGCAGCTTTGAGGGGGCCGATCTTACTAGCACAGATACGCAGTATTTT. The complete variable domain, with remaining parts taken from reference TRBV5-4 and TRBJ2-3, reads ETGVTQSPTHLIKTRGQQVTLRCSSQSGHNTVSWYQQALGQGPQFIFQYYREEENGRGNFPPRFSGLQFPNYSSELNVNALELDDSALYLCASSFEGADLTSTDTQYFGPGTRLTVL.